The rows below give T cell receptor beta chains drawn from one sample of a study of blood T cell repertoires in COVID-19. The table came from immunoSEQ multiplex PCR; TCRdb's copy has only in-frame clones and leaves some out. This table has around 220,000 clones, roughly three quarters appearing once. Sequencing input: peripheral blood. All receptors derive from a woman aged 40 to 50 with active or convalescent COVID-19. The CDR3 runs from the conserved cysteine through the conserved F or W. D genes are given only for firm matches. Clone size, where shown, is once, few, many, or a class for clones that have expanded.

j_call d_call clone_size v_call cdr3_aa cdr3_nt
TRBJ2-3 TRBD2 - TRBV5-1 CASSLYWGSGGASSTDTQYF TGCGCCAGCAGCCTTTATTGGGGTAGCGGGGGGGCCTCCAGCACAGATACGCAGTATTTT
TRBJ2-3 - - TRBV12-3/TRBV12-4 CASSLAGKDTQYF TGTGCCAGCAGTTTGGCAGGGAAGGATACGCAGTATTTT
TRBJ2-6 TRBD2 - TRBV6-4 CASSPTGGPGANVLTF TGTGCCAGCAGTCCTACGGGGGGGCCAGGGGCCAACGTCCTGACTTTC
TRBJ1-2 TRBD1 once TRBV3-1/TRBV3-2 CASSQEVTGSGYTF TGTGCCAGCAGCCAAGAGGTGACAGGGAGTGGCTACACCTTC
TRBJ1-2 - few TRBV21-1 CASSPIDQDPYGYTF TGTGCCAGCAGCCCCATTGACCAGGATCCCTATGGCTACACCTTC
TRBJ1-2 TRBD1 - TRBV10-3 CASRGQADGYTF TGTGCCAGCCGCGGACAGGCGGATGGCTACACCTTC
TRBJ2-5 TRBD2 many TRBV3-1/TRBV3-2 CASSQDIGRGGSQETQYF TGTGCCAGCAGCCAAGATATTGGACGGGGGGGCTCCCAAGAGACCCAGTACTTC
TRBJ2-1 - - TRBV7-2 CASSLPSLDEQFF TGTGCCAGCAGCTTACCCAGTCTTGATGAGCAGTTCTTC
TRBJ1-4 - - TRBV6-5 CASSEAALRNKLFF TGTGCCAGCTCAGAGGCGGCGCTGAGAAACAAACTGTTTTTT
TRBJ1-1 - many TRBV30 CAWSQGLMNTEAFF TGTGCCTGGAGCCAGGGGCTCATGAACACTGAAGCTTTCTTT
TRBJ2-7 TRBD1 - TRBV15 CATSRDPPIDRARGEQYF TGTGCCACCAGCAGAGATCCTCCTATCGACAGGGCTAGGGGCGAGCAGTACTTC
TRBJ2-6 - - TRBV30 CAWSAGSGANVLTF TGTGCCTGGAGTGCGGGGTCTGGGGCCAACGTCCTGACTTTC
TRBJ1-1 - - TRBV5-1 CASSSGGTEAFF TGCGCCAGCAGCAGTGGAGGAACTGAAGCTTTCTTT
TRBJ2-5 TRBD2 - TRBV30 CAWERGYQETQYF TGTGCCTGGGAGCGGGGGTACCAAGAGACCCAGTACTTC
TRBJ2-1 TRBD2 once TRBV12-3/TRBV12-4 CASRVTSYAEQFF TGTGCCAGCAGGGTGACTAGCTATGCTGAGCAGTTCTTC
TRBJ2-6 - - TRBV30 CACSSGANVLTF TGTGCCTGCTCGTCGGGGGCCAACGTCCTGACTTTC
TRBJ1-1 TRBD1 - TRBV3-1/TRBV3-2 CASSPGTGEDTEAFF TGTGCCAGCAGCCCGGGGACAGGGGAGGACACTGAAGCTTTCTTT
TRBJ1-1 - few TRBV10-3 CAISEPGEGAFF TGTGCCATCAGTGAGCCCGGGGAAGGTGCTTTCTTT
TRBJ2-7 - - TRBV11-1 CASSLGGANSYEQYF TGTGCCAGCAGCTTGGGGGGGGCAAACAGCTACGAGCAGTACTTC
TRBJ1-2 - - TRBV25-1 CASSETGLTNYGYTF TGTGCCAGCAGTGAAACAGGGTTGACTAACTATGGCTACACCTTC
TRBJ2-7 TRBD1 - TRBV27 CASTRRQGDYEQYF TGTGCCAGCACCCGGAGGCAGGGGGACTACGAGCAGTACTTC
TRBJ2-4 TRBD2 - TRBV3-1/TRBV3-2 CASSQGTSGVHIQYF TGTGCCAGCAGCCAAGGGACTAGCGGGGTACACATTCAGTACTTC
TRBJ2-7 - - TRBV5-1 CASSPDSFSYEQYF TGCGCCAGCAGCCCGGACAGTTTCTCCTACGAGCAGTACTTC
TRBJ1-1 TRBD1 - TRBV5-1 CASSLGLGGGAEAFF TGCGCCAGCAGCTTGGGCCTTGGAGGGGGCGCTGAAGCTTTCTTT
TRBJ1-5 TRBD1 - TRBV28 CASSLGPGQGAQPQHF TGTGCCAGCAGTTTAGGACCGGGACAGGGGGCTCAGCCCCAGCATTTT
TRBJ2-1 - - TRBV5-1 CASSLAAGPHNEQFF TGCGCCAGCAGCTTGGCGGCGGGTCCTCACAATGAGCAGTTCTTC
TRBJ2-3 - - TRBV3-1/TRBV3-2 CASSRGGGGADTQYF TGTGCCAGCAGCCGCGGTGGGGGAGGTGCAGATACGCAGTATTTT
TRBJ1-2 TRBD1 few TRBV30 CAWSLQGGGYTF TGTGCCTGGAGTTTACAGGGGGGAGGCTACACCTTC
TRBJ1-2 TRBD1 - TRBV30 CAWSRTGVNYGYTF TGTGCCTGGAGTAGGACAGGAGTCAACTATGGCTACACCTTC
TRBJ1-5 - - TRBV28 CASSPDSFSPNQPQHF TGTGCCAGCAGCCCGGACAGCTTCTCCCCCAATCAGCCCCAGCATTTT
TRBJ1-1 - - TRBV6-1 CASSDRLRNTEAFF TGTGCCAGCAGTGACCGCCTAAGGAACACTGAAGCTTTCTTT
TRBJ2-1 TRBD2 - TRBV28 CASSPYGLAGDDNEQFF TGTGCCAGCAGTCCGTACGGACTAGCGGGGGATGACAATGAGCAGTTCTTC
TRBJ2-1 TRBD1 - TRBV7-3 CASSLRYGTGTDNEQFF TGTGCCAGCAGCTTAAGATATGGGACAGGCACCGACAATGAGCAGTTCTTC
TRBJ1-4 TRBD1 - TRBV11-2 CASSSQAAGGEKLFF TGTGCCAGCAGCTCCCAGGCGGCAGGGGGAGAAAAACTGTTTTTT
TRBJ1-4 - - TRBV7-9 CASSLVGHPLFF TGTGCCAGCAGCTTAGTGGGACATCCTCTGTTTTTT
TRBJ2-2 TRBD1 - TRBV6-4 CASSRDRGATGELFF TGTGCCAGCAGCCGGGACAGGGGGGCCACCGGGGAGCTGTTTTTT
TRBJ1-1 - - TRBV27 CASRRNTEAFF TGTGCCAGCAGGAGGAACACTGAAGCTTTCTTT
TRBJ1-3 TRBD1 - TRBV4-1 CASSPAPTGHSGNTIYF TGCGCCAGCAGCCCAGCGCCGACAGGGCACTCTGGAAACACCATATATTTT
TRBJ2-2 - once TRBV27 CASSLLQGNTGELFF TGTGCCAGCAGTTTACTGCAGGGGAACACCGGGGAGCTGTTTTTT
TRBJ1-5 TRBD1 - TRBV15 CATSGGTGYNQPQHF TGTGCCACCAGCGGCGGGACAGGATACAATCAGCCCCAGCATTTT
TRBJ1-3 - once TRBV7-9 CASSLSIGGNTGNTIYF TGTGCCAGCAGCTTAAGTATAGGGGGTAATACTGGAAACACCATATATTTT
TRBJ1-4 TRBD1 - TRBV4-1 CASSQRQGDEKLFF TGCGCCAGCAGCCAACGACAGGGGGACGAAAAACTGTTTTTT
TRBJ1-5 - - TRBV6-5 CASGVLDQPQHF TGCGCATCCGGGGTGTTGGATCAGCCCCAGCATTTT
TRBJ1-2 TRBD1 many TRBV5-1 CASSSYQPGQGNYGYTF TGCGCCAGCAGCTCCTACCAACCGGGACAGGGTAACTATGGCTACACCTTC
TRBJ1-4 - few TRBV27 CASSLSGGFRKLFF TGTGCCAGCAGTTTATCCGGGGGGTTTAGGAAACTGTTTTTT
TRBJ2-5 - - TRBV3-1/TRBV3-2 CASSQGTMAVQETQYF TGTGCCAGCAGCCAAGGTACGATGGCGGTCCAAGAGACCCAGTACTTC